This T cell receptor (beta chain) was sequenced in a study of identical twins. This clonotype turned up a few times. The antigen is not known. TCRdb re-called the 5' RACE reads with MiXCR, one entry per CDR3 protein. This table has over 550,000 distinct CDR3 sequences, around 7.5% appearing once. Study-level results: Invariant MAIT and iNKT cells could partly confound zero-insertion analyses. The degree of excess twin sharing was weaker in beta out-of-frame sequences. Those out-of-frame alpha sequences shared by twins showed an excess of low generation probability. For cord blood, abundant beta clonotypes had fewer insertions, unlike memory repertoires, which showed none.

Trimming took 0 bases from V and 7 from J, leaving 12 bases between them. The CDR3 sequence is 13 residues long. Germline V gene data show CDR1 as DFQATT and CDR2 as SNEGSKA (reference sequence). This sample was shared with a second study, whose subject was yellow fever vaccine responses in identical twins.

The rearrangement links TRBV20-1 to TRBJ1-1; D uncertain. The sequence was collected from a woman aged 18-29 years in good health. Source material: PBMCs. For the CDR3, the DNA is TGCAGTGCTAGAGATTTTTCAAGAGTTGAAGCTTTCTTT. Its protein is CSARDFSRVEAFF.